This paragraph reports one T cell receptor beta chain. The antigen remains undetermined. The data were obtained in a study of T cell responses to AZD1222 COVID-19 vaccine. Points from the study as a whole: At study baseline, merely six AZD1222 recipients were seropositive. Sampled repertoires all dated from after the peak T cell response.

Trimming took 0 bases from V and 3 from J, leaving 14 bases between them. CDR1 is MNHEY, CDR2 SVGAGI, per germline. The CDR3 loop spans 16 amino acids. Sequencing used immunoSEQ multiplex PCR; TCRdb keeps in-frame clones, though not all of them. This repertoire shows around 140,000 clones, 80% to 95% found once; its top ten account for around 1.7%. The sequenced sample was peripheral blood, obtained on day 0 of AZD1222 vaccination. The chain employs TRBV6-5 and TRBJ1-2, with D perhaps matching TRBD1 (6 bases). This TCR derives from an adult in good health. CDR3 bases: TGTGCCAGCAGTTACTCGTCAGGGGCAGGTTACTATGGCTACACCTTC. Protein sequence: CASSYSSGAGYYGYTF.